The TCR beta chain described here comes from a study of T cell responses to AZD1222 COVID-19 vaccine (dated by TCRdb to 2020 to 2023). General notes on the study: TCR sequencing covered some 240 trial participants: about 210 given two doses of AZD1222 and approximately 26 given two doses of MenACWY control vaccine. Trial participants were enrolled by age into subgroups of 18-55, 56-69 and 70-plus years, and about 150, 27 and 61 TCR-sequenced participants, respectively, were included in these subgroups.

The V end gives up 4 bases and the J end 3 bases, leaving 4 bases in the junction not matched to a gene. From the cysteine up to the phenylalanine, the CDR3 has a length of 15 residues. The CDR3 DNA has 45 bases and is translated from base 1. For CDR1 and CDR2, the germline V gene lists SGHTA and FQGNSA. On the study overall, not on this receptor specifically: The whole spike protein was spanned by vaccine-associated CD4 TCRs, and dominant responses were seen in regions 160-218 and 743-854. After two AZD1222 doses, both the breadth and the depth of spike-specific TCRs were significantly higher than at day 0 and than in MenACWY recipients. Reportedly, close to half of the unique spike-specific TCRs recognized epitopes lying outside the regions that are mutated in the B.1.351 and B.1.1.7 variants. Conclusions about previously exposed vaccinees are limited because only six or seven AZD1222 recipients were SARS-CoV-2 seropositive at baseline. No day 14 peak-response samples were available, so repertoires were characterized only after the peak T cell response. Participants were mostly white British, with more females than males. The authors suggested clonal diversity may have been underestimated. In the small 56-69-year group, the increase in depth fell short of significance, most likely because of low power.

This clone was seen more than once but under ten times. The clone's antigen remains unknown. Base quality data are lacking; no much larger clone is found one base away. What the time point label conveys for this sample: about 28 days (+/-7) after the second vaccine dose. Because spike-specific TCR depth and breadth did not differ between the two schedules, AZD1222 recipients who got a second dose at roughly 4 weeks were pooled with those who got a second dose at roughly 12 weeks. The vaccinee samples were drawn from two UK trials, COV001 and COV002, one of which was a single-blind randomized controlled phase 2/3 trial testing AZD1222 (ChAdOx1 nCoV-19) in healthy adults. For TCRbeta chain sequencing, PBMC samples were collected from trial participants at day 0 and at day 28 after the second dose. The CDR3 regions of human TCRbeta chains were subjected to immunosequencing. On the study's bioinformatics: Repertoire TCRs were matched against a reference library of SARS-CoV-2-specific TCRs generated with the MIRA antigen-specificity platform. Breadth was defined as the fraction of unique TCRs that were SARS-CoV-2-associated. Depth was defined as the fraction of total T cells that were SARS-CoV-2-associated. Using the MIRA data, every spike-specific TCR was mapped to the spike region that the TCR reacted to and assigned to either a CD4 or a CD8 class. Log10-transformed breadth and depth values were compared by one-way ANOVA with Sidak's multiple comparisons tests. Sourced from immuneACCESS, this table was stored by TCRdb with only in-frame sequences that have V and J called. A share of the clones is absent; for the studies checked, an unresolved V gene accounts for under half, and the remainder has no known explanation. The DNA was the basis for D and trimming; V, J and clone size are from that table. Recorded for this sample are approximately 120,000 clones; about 90% of them occurred a single time. The ten largest clonotypes hold less than 4.5% of the sample.

The rearranged chain carries TRBV7-2 and TRBJ2-1, with 9 bases in between that match TRBD2. Sequenced here: peripheral blood, sampled 28 days after the second AZD1222 dose. The sequence was collected from an adult who received the AZD1222 COVID-19 vaccine. This receptor has the CDR3 CASSSASGNYNEQFF. At the DNA level, the sequence is TGTGCCAGCAGCTCCGCTAGCGGGAACTACAATGAGCAGTTCTTC.